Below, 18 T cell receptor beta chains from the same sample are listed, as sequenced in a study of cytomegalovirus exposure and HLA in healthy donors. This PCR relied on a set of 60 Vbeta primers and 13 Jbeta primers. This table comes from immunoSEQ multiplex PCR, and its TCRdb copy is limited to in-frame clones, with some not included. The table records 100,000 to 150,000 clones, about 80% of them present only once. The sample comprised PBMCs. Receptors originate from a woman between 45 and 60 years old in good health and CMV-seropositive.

The CDR3 loop is CASSLAQAYSGNTIYF. Here the CDR3 DNA reads TGTGCCAGCAGCTTAGCCCAGGCCTACTCTGGAAACACCATATATTTT. The J gene is TRBJ1-3, the V gene TRBV7-2, with D hard to call. The CDR3 totals 16 residues. V dropped 0 bases and J dropped 0 bases, with 9 bases sitting between them. Germline loops: CDR1 SGHTA, CDR2 FQGNSA. Based on the CDR3 plus reference TRBV7-2 and TRBJ1-3, the full variable domain is GAGVSQSPSNKVTEKGKDVELRCDPISGHTALYWYRQSLGQGLEFLIYFQGNSAPDKSGLPSDRFSAERTGGSVSTLTIQRTQQEDSAVYLCASSLAQAYSGNTIYFGEGSWLTVV.

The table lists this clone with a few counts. The CDR3 loop reads CSKTGGTDTQYF. DNA for the CDR3: TGCAGCAAGACAGGGGGCACAGATACGCAGTATTTT. V usage is TRBV29-1 and J usage is TRBJ2-3; the match to TRBD1 covers 8 bases. The CDR3 spans 12 residues. The germline V gene encodes CDR1 SQVTM and CDR2 ANQGSEA. After removal of 8 bases from V and 1 base from J, the junction contained 2 bases not matched to a gene.

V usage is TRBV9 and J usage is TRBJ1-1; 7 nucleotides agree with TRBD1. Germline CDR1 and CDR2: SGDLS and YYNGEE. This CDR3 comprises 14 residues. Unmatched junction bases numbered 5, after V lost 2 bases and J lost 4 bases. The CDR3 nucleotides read TGTGCCAGCAGCGTCCAGGGGGGTAGCACTGAAGCTTTCTTT. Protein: CASSVQGGSTEAFF.

The CDR3 DNA reads TGTGCCAGCAGCTTACAAGCGGGGCCCGAATTCGATACGCAGTATTTT. Residues: CASSLQAGPEFDTQYF. This rearrangement joins TRBV7-2 to TRBJ2-3, with 7 bases fitting TRBD2. The CDR3 runs to 16 residues. V was pared by 2 bases and J by 6 bases, with 11 bases of the junction left unmatched. Germline CDR1 reads SGHTA; CDR2 reads FQGNSA. The whole variable domain, remainder taken from reference TRBV7-2 and TRBJ2-3, is GAGVSQSPSNKVTEKGKDVELRCDPISGHTALYWYRQSLGQGLEFLIYFQGNSAPDKSGLPSDRFSAERTGGSVSTLTIQRTQQEDSAVYLCASSLQAGPEFDTQYFGPGTRLTVL.

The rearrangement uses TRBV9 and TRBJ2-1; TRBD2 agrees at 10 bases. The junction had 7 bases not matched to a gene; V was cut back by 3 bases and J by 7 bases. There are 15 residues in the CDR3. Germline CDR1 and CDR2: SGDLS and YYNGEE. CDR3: CASSEREGPRNEQFF. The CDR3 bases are TGTGCCAGCAGCGAGCGGGAGGGCCCTCGGAATGAGCAGTTCTTC. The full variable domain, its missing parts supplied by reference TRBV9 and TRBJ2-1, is DSGVTQTPKHLITATGQRVTLRCSPRSGDLSVYWYQQSLDQGLQFLIQYYNGEERAKGNILERFSAQQFPDLHSELNLSSLELGDSALYFCASSEREGPRNEQFFGPGTRLTVL.

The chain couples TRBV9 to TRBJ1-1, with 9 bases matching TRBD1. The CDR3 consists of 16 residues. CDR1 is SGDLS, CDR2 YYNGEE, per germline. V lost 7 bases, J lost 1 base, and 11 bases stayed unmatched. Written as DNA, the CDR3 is TGTGCCAGCGGGGGGGGTTACAGGGGGCGGAACACTGAAGCTTTCTTT. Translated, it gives CASGGGYRGRNTEAFF.

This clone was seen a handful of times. The CDR3 nucleotides read TGTGCCAGCAGCTTCGGCAGGGGTGATGAAAAACTGTTTTTT. Encoded protein: CASSFGRGDEKLFF. The gene calls are TRBV5-5 and TRBJ1-4; a possible D gene is TRBD1 (6 bases). The CDR3 runs 14 residues. The germline V gene encodes CDR1 SGHKS and CDR2 YYEKEE (reference sequence). V dropped 2 bases and J dropped 6 bases, with 11 bases sitting between them. Drawing the rest from reference TRBV5-5 and TRBJ1-4, the complete variable domain is DAGVTQSPTHLIKTRGQQVTLRCSPISGHKSVSWYQQVLGQGPQFIFQYYEKEERGRGNFPDRFSARQFPNYSSELNVNALLLGDSALYLCASSFGRGDEKLFFGSGTQLSVL.

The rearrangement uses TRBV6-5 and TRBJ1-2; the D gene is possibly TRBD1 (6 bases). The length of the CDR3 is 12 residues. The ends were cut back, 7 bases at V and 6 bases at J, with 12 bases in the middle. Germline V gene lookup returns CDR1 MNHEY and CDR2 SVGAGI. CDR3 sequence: CASMEGGDGYTF. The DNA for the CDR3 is TGTGCCAGCATGGAGGGGGGGGATGGCTACACCTTC.

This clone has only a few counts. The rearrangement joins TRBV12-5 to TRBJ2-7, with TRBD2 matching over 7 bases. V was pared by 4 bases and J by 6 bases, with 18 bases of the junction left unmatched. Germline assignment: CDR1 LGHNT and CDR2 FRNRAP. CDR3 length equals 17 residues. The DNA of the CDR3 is TGTGCTAGTGGTTCGGGGGTGGGTAGACTAGCAGTCGCCGAGCAGTACTTC. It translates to CASGSGVGRLAVAEQYF.

CDR3 in DNA: TGTGCCAGCAGGGGCCTAAGCGGCAGAAACAATGAGCAGTTCTTC. Translated: CASRGLSGRNNEQFF. V gene TRBV11-2 combines with J gene TRBJ2-1; D possibly corresponds to TRBD2 (5 bases). In germline, CDR1 is SGHAT, CDR2 FQNNGV. The CDR3 length is 15 residues. Trimming stripped 6 bases from V and 5 bases from J, with 17 bases between. Complete variable domain (other parts from reference TRBV11-2 and TRBJ2-1): EAGVAQSPRYKIIEKRQSVAFWCNPISGHATLYWYQQILGQGPKLLIQFQNNGVVDDSQLPKDRFSAERLKGVDSTLKIQPAKLEDSAVYLCASRGLSGRNNEQFFGPGTRLTVL.

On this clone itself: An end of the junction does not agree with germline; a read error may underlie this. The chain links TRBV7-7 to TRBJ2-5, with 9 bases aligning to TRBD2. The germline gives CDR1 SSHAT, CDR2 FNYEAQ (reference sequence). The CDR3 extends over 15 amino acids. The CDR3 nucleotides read TGTGCTAGCAGCTTAGAGGCACTAGCGGGAGAGACCCAGTACTTC. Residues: CASSLEALAGETQYF.

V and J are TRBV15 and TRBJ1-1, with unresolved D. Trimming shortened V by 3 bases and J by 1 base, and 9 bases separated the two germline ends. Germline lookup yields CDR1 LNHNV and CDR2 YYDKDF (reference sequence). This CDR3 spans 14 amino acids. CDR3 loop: CATSSGLTNTEAFF. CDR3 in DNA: TGTGCCACCAGCAGCGGACTGACGAACACTGAAGCTTTCTTT.

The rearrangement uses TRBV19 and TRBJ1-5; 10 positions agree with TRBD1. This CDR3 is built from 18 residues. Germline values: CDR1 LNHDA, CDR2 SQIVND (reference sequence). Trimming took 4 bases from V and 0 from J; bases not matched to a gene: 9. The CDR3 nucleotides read TGTGCCAGTAGTAGCGACAGGGGGCCTAATTATAGCAATCAGCCCCAGCATTTT. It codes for CASSSDRGPNYSNQPQHF.

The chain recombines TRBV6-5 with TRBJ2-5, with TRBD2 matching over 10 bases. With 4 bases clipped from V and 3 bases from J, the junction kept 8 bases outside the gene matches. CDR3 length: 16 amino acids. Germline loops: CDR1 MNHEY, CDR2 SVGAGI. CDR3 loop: CASSWGLAMTKETQYF. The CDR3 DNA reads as TGTGCCAGCAGTTGGGGACTAGCGATGACCAAAGAGACCCAGTACTTC.

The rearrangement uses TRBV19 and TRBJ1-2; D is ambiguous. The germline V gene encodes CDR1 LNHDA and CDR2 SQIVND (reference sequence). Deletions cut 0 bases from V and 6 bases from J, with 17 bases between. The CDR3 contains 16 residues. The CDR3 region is CASSIEGRGGYHGYTF. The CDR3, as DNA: TGTGCCAGTAGTATAGAAGGGCGCGGAGGCTATCATGGCTACACCTTC. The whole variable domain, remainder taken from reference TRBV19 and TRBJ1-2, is DGGITQSPKYLFRKEGQNVTLSCEQNLNHDAMYWYRQDPGQGLRLIYYSQIVNDFQKGDIAEGYSVSREKKESFPLTVTSAQKNPTAFYLCASSIEGRGGYHGYTFGSGTRLTVV.

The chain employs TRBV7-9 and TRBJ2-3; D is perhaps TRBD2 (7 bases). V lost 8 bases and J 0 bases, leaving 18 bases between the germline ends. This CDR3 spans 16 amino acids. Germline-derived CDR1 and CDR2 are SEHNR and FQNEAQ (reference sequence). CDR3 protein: CASVPRGGGSTDTQYF. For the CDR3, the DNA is TGTGCCAGCGTCCCGAGGGGGGGCGGCAGCACAGATACGCAGTATTTT.

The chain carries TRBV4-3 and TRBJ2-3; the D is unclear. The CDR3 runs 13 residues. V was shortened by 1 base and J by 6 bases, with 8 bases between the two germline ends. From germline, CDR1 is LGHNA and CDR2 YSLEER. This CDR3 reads CASSQGLGDTQYF. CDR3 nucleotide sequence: TGCGCCAGCAGCCAAGGACTGGGTGATACGCAGTATTTT.

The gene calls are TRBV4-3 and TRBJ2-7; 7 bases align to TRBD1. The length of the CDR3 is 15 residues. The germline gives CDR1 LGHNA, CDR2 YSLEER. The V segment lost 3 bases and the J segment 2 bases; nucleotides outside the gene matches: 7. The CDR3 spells CASSHTGVTPYEQYF. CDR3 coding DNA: TGCGCCAGCAGCCATACAGGGGTCACCCCCTACGAGCAGTACTTC.